These 29 T cell receptor beta chains were all obtained from the same sample, sequenced in a study of T cells in Graves' hyperthyroidism and ophthalmopathy (dated by TCRdb to between 2018 and 2021). Receptors were amplified or captured by multiplex PCR. Sequencer: Illumina HiSeq 2000. Amplification of TCR beta CDR3 regions was carried out from RNA transcripts. For the first round of RT-PCR on the TCR CDR3, the HTBI primer set was used together with the Qiagen OneStep RT-PCR kit. Using fastp at Q25 and MiXCR, TCRdb reprocessed the public reads and kept productive beta chains. Every distinct CDR3 protein forms one entry, paired with its most common genes and DNA. Counted in this sample were 450,000 to 700,000 distinct CDR3 sequences; under 60% of them appeared once. The ten largest clones add up to around 17% of the sample. The material sequenced was peripheral blood or thyroid tissue (not recorded which). The receptors shown here come from an adult woman with Graves' disease, either hyperthyroidism or ophthalmopathy (not recorded which).

The chain couples TRBV7-9 to TRBJ1-5, with TRBD1 matching over 8 bases. Germline values: CDR1 SEHNR, CDR2 FQNEAQ (reference sequence). The CDR3 runs to 13 residues. The junction had 14 bases not matched to a gene; V was cut back by 7 bases and J by 15 bases. CDR3 in DNA: TGTGCCAGCAACTCGGACAGGGAGGTGGTCCTGCATTTT. Its translation: CASNSDREVVLHF.

V gene TRBV11-2 combines with J gene TRBJ1-2; no firm D call. The CDR3 sequence is 12 residues long. Trimming removed 4 bases at V and 7 bases at J, with 10 bases between. From germline, CDR1 is SGHAT and CDR2 FQNNGV. CDR3 in amino acids: CASSSTASGYTF. CDR3 bases: TGTGCCAGCAGCTCTACGGCGTCTGGCTACACCTTC.

This clonotype was seen many times. V and J are TRBV7-8 and TRBJ2-7; TRBD2 matches 8 bases. V gave up 6 bases and J gave up 4 bases; unmatched junction bases: 8. Germline-derived CDR1 and CDR2 are SGHVS and FQNEAQ. The CDR3 covers 14 residues. The DNA of the CDR3 is TGTGCCAGCAGTAAGGGGACTAGTTCGTACGAGCAGTACTTC. Protein product: CASSKGTSSYEQYF.

In this sample, this clonotype turned up a few times. The V call is TRBV3-1, the J call TRBJ2-7; tentatively, D is TRBD2 (5 bases). V lost 1 base to trimming and J lost 0 bases, with 13 bases between them. This CDR3 region has 16 residues. CDR1 and CDR2 (germline): LGHDT, YNNKEL (reference sequence). Here the CDR3 DNA reads TGTGCCAGCAGCCAAGGCCCCCCCGGGGTCTCCTACGAGCAGTACTTC. Translating it yields CASSQGPPGVSYEQYF.

This clonotype occurred many times. This rearrangement joins TRBV29-1 to TRBJ1-1, with D unresolved. Trimming pared 0 bases from V and 2 bases from J, leaving 7 bases between. Germline V gene lookup returns CDR1 SQVTM and CDR2 ANQGSEA. This CDR3 contains 13 residues. Here the CDR3 reads CSVEDRVNTEAFF. CDR3 coding DNA: TGCAGCGTTGAAGATCGTGTAAACACTGAAGCTTTCTTT. Based on the CDR3 plus reference TRBV29-1 and TRBJ1-1, the full variable domain is SAVISQKPSRDICQRGTSLTIQCQVDSQVTMMFWYRQQPGQSLTLIATANQGSEATYESGFVIDKFPISRPNLTFSTLTVSNMSPEDSSIYLCSVEDRVNTEAFFGQGTRLTVV.

In nucleotides, the CDR3 is TGTGCCATCAGTATTCGAGCGCAATATGGCTACACCTTC. Translated: CAISIRAQYGYTF. V gene TRBV10-3 combines with J gene TRBJ1-2; D unresolved. Germline CDR1 and CDR2: ENHRY and SYGVKD. Trimming left V 5 bases short and J 5 bases short, with 12 bases between. The CDR3 consists of 13 residues.

For the CDR3, the DNA is TGTGCCAGCAGCTCGGAAAAGGGTTATGGCTACACCTTC. Protein: CASSSEKGYGYTF. V and J are TRBV7-8 and TRBJ1-2; D gene uncertain. Germline V gives CDR1 SGHVS, CDR2 FQNEAQ. Between the trimmed V and J ends, which lost 4 bases and 5 bases, there was a span of 11 bases. CDR3 size: 13 residues.

J is TRBJ2-6 and V is TRBV4-2, with D perhaps given as TRBD1 or TRBD2 (5 bases each). The length of the CDR3 is 17 residues. CDR1 is LGHNA and CDR2 is YNFKEQ in the germline V gene. The V gene lost 2 bases and the J gene lost 4 bases, with 15 bases spanning the gap. The DNA of the CDR3 is TGTGCCAGCAGCCAACCATTGGGGGTAACGGGGGCCAACGTCCTGACTTTC. Amino acid sequence: CASSQPLGVTGANVLTF.

With respect to this clonotype: It may be a read error: a sequence one base away is much more abundant. This chain joins TRBV5-1 and TRBJ1-4; tentatively, D is TRBD1 (5 bases). CDR1 is SGHRS and CDR2 is YFSETQ in the germline V gene. CDR3 length: 13 residues. CDR3 coding DNA: TGCGCCAGCGGCTTGATCCAGGGCGAAAAACTGTTTTTT. This sequence encodes CASGLIQGEKLFF.

The chain couples TRBV7-9 to TRBJ1-2; tentative D call: TRBD1 (6 bases). The CDR3 totals 18 residues. Between the trimmed V and J ends, which lost 5 bases and 2 bases, there was a span of 24 bases. From germline, CDR1 is SEHNR and CDR2 FQNEAQ (reference sequence). DNA of the CDR3: TGTGCCAGCAGCCCTAAGGGGCGCGGGGGGCGAGTGAACTATGGCTACACCTTC. It yields the protein CASSPKGRGGRVNYGYTF.

This clonotype appeared many times. This chain joins TRBV11-2 and TRBJ2-7; 9 positions match TRBD2. CDR3 length: 15 amino acids. The germline gives CDR1 SGHAT, CDR2 FQNNGV. Trimming at V came to 2 bases and at J to 5 bases, leaving 7 bases not matched to a gene. This CDR3 is CASSLQFSGRNEQYF. The CDR3 region has the DNA TGTGCCAGCAGCTTACAGTTTAGCGGGAGAAACGAGCAGTACTTC. The full variable domain, in which reference TRBV11-2 and TRBJ2-7 provide the parts outside the CDR3, is EAGVAQSPRYKIIEKRQSVAFWCNPISGHATLYWYQQILGQGPKLLIQFQNNGVVDDSQLPKDRFSAERLKGVDSTLKIQPAKLEDSAVYLCASSLQFSGRNEQYFGPGTRLTVT.

The sample holds one count of this clonotype. V is TRBV7-3 and J is TRBJ1-1; TRBD1 aligns across 10 bases. V dropped 8 bases and J dropped 3; count of bases not matched to a gene: 6. CDR1 is SGHTA, CDR2 FQGTGA, per germline. The CDR3 contains 14 residues. As DNA, the CDR3 is TGTGCCAGCGGACCGGGACAGGGGCACACTGAAGCTTTCTTT. It specifies CASGPGQGHTEAFF.

This clonotype occurred many times. The genes are TRBV6-5 and TRBJ1-4, with a weak D call TRBD1 (5 bases). The V gene's germline CDR1 is MNHEY and CDR2 SVGAGI. The V end was cut by 7 bases, the J end by 7 bases, with 16 bases between. This CDR3 is 14 amino acids long. Written as DNA, the CDR3 is TGTGCCAGCAAGGGAGGGACGGGGGGTGAAAAACTGTTTTTT. Residues: CASKGGTGGEKLFF.

The CDR3, as DNA: TGTGCCAGCAGTGATCGAGGGCGTGGGGATCCGCACCAGCATTTT. Translated: CASSDRGRGDPHQHF. The chain combines TRBV2 with TRBJ1-5; D gene ambiguous. The CDR3 extends over 15 amino acids. Germline CDR1 and CDR2: SNHLY and FYNNEI. The germline V and J ends were trimmed by 3 bases and 12 bases, with 21 bases remaining between them. The whole variable domain, remainder taken from reference TRBV2 and TRBJ1-5, is EPEVTQTPSHQVTQMGQEVILRCVPISNHLYFYWYRQILGQKVEFLVSFYNNEISEKSEIFDDQFSVERPDGSNFTLKIRSTKLEDSAMYFCASSDRGRGDPHQHFGDGTRLSIL.

The chain carries TRBV9 and TRBJ2-6; tentative D call: TRBD2 (6 bases). Trimming stripped 1 base from V and 0 bases from J, with 20 bases between. This CDR3 is 20 amino acids long. Germline CDR1 SGDLS, CDR2 YYNGEE. For the CDR3, the DNA is TGTGCCAGCAGCGTACGCTTGGGGGAGGCCACCCTCTCTGGGGCCAACGTCCTGACTTTC. This encodes CASSVRLGEATLSGANVLTF.

The gene calls are TRBV25-1 and TRBJ1-2; maybe TRBD1 (5 bases). The V end lost 3 bases, the J end lost 5 bases, and 22 bases lay between the germline ends. The CDR3 consists of 17 residues. CDR1 MGHDK and CDR2 SYGVNS come from the germline V gene. The CDR3 sequence is CASSDTVGDRGVYGYTF. The CDR3, as DNA: TGTGCCAGCAGTGACACCGTTGGGGATCGGGGGGTGTATGGCTACACCTTC.

This clonotype appeared many times. The rearrangement uses TRBV4-1 and TRBJ1-2, with 8 bases fitting TRBD1. Germline V gene lookup returns CDR1 MGHRA and CDR2 YSYEKL. Trimming took 2 bases from V and 4 from J; bases not matched to a gene: 9. The CDR3 contains 16 residues. CDR3 nucleotides: TGCGCCAGCAGCCAATATCCCGAGGGACAGGTCTATGGCTACACCTTC. The encoded protein is CASSQYPEGQVYGYTF.

The sample holds many counts of this clonotype. One junction end does not reproduce the germline sequence, and a read error may be involved. V usage is TRBV7-7 and J usage is TRBJ2-5; 11 bases line up with TRBD2. The germline V gene has CDR1 SSHAT and CDR2 FNYEAQ (reference sequence). The CDR3 totals 15 residues. CDR3 nucleotides: TGTGCTAGCAGCGCACTAGCGGGAGTTCAAGAGACCCAGTACTTC. Translation: CASSALAGVQETQYF.

This clonotype was seen at least ten times. The chain uses TRBV5-1 and TRBJ2-7; tentatively, D is TRBD1 (5 bases). The V end lost 3 bases, the J end lost 0 bases, and 16 bases lay between the germline ends. CDR3 length: 16 residues. The germline gives CDR1 SGHRS, CDR2 YFSETQ. The DNA of the CDR3 is TGCGCCAGCAGCTCAGTCCCCCAGGGTATCTCCTACGAGCAGTACTTC. Its protein product is CASSSVPQGISYEQYF.

The V and J genes are TRBV12-3 or TRBV12-4 and TRBJ1-1; the D is unclear. The V end lost 3 bases, the J end lost 4 bases, and 12 bases lay between the germline ends. The CDR3 length is 14 residues. Here the CDR3 DNA reads TGTGCCAGCAGTTTTGAAGGGTGGGGCACTGAAGCTTTCTTT. Translating it yields CASSFEGWGTEAFF.

Many counts were recorded for this clonotype. V is TRBV9 and J is TRBJ2-2; D unclear. Per the germline V gene, CDR1 is SGDLS and CDR2 is YYNGEE. V was shortened by 3 bases and J by 4 bases, with 10 bases between the two germline ends. The CDR3 runs to 14 residues. The CDR3 region is CASSGLTATGELFF. CDR3 DNA: TGTGCCAGCAGCGGATTGACGGCCACCGGGGAGCTGTTTTTT. The complete variable domain, with remaining parts taken from reference TRBV9 and TRBJ2-2, reads DSGVTQTPKHLITATGQRVTLRCSPRSGDLSVYWYQQSLDQGLQFLIQYYNGEERAKGNILERFSAQQFPDLHSELNLSSLELGDSALYFCASSGLTATGELFFGEGSRLTVL.

This clonotype was counted at least ten times. The chain uses TRBV7-8 and TRBJ2-2; no firm D call. The germline gives CDR1 SGHVS, CDR2 FQNEAQ. The CDR3 loop spans 13 amino acids. The V and J ends lost 8 bases and 0 bases respectively, with 7 bases between them. The CDR3 sequence: CASHRPNTGELFF. As DNA, the CDR3 is TGTGCCAGCCACAGACCGAACACCGGGGAGCTGTTTTTT.

This clonotype has a handful of counts. The chain couples TRBV11-2 to TRBJ2-7; 14 bases map to TRBD2. From germline, CDR1 is SGHAT and CDR2 FQNNGV. J gave up 6 bases and V 5 bases, and 12 bases lay outside the gene matches. There are 17 residues in the CDR3. The CDR3 here is CASSIGTSGSGRTEQYF. Written as DNA, the CDR3 is TGTGCCAGCAGCATCGGGACTAGCGGGAGTGGGAGAACCGAGCAGTACTTC.

V and J are TRBV20-1 and TRBJ2-5; TRBD2 might be the D (5 bases). V lost 0 bases and J lost 0, with 11 bases in between. This CDR3 is built from 15 residues. Germline V gene data show CDR1 as DFQATT and CDR2 as SNEGSKA (reference sequence). This CDR3 is CSARDLTTYQETQYF. In nucleotides, the CDR3 is TGCAGTGCTAGAGATCTGACTACGTACCAAGAGACCCAGTACTTC.

This clonotype has just a few counts. The rearrangement uses TRBV6-5 and TRBJ1-2; no clear D. CDR1 is MNHEY, CDR2 SVGAGI, per germline. CDR3 length equals 11 residues. The V end was cut by 4 bases, the J end by 5 bases, with 5 bases between. The CDR3 here is CASSSRYGYTF. DNA for the CDR3: TGTGCCAGCAGTTCTAGATATGGCTACACCTTC.

J is TRBJ1-1 and V is TRBV7-2; TRBD1 aligns across 9 bases. Germline V gene lookup returns CDR1 SGHTA and CDR2 FQGNSA. Losses at the gene ends were 6 bases for V and 4 bases for J; bases not matched to a gene: 3. This CDR3 is 13 amino acids long. CDR3 in amino acids: CASRKGQGTEAFF. In DNA, the CDR3 is TGTGCCAGCAGGAAGGGACAGGGCACTGAAGCTTTCTTT.

The chain is built from TRBV29-1 and TRBJ2-2, with unresolved D. The germline gives CDR1 SQVTM, CDR2 ANQGSEA. The CDR3 is made up of 15 amino acids. The ends were cut back, 4 bases at V and 0 bases at J, with 12 bases in the middle. The CDR3 nucleotides read TGCAGCGTTGTACGTGACGCAACGAACACCGGGGAGCTGTTTTTT. Its protein product is CSVVRDATNTGELFF.

The chain recombines TRBV20-1 with TRBJ1-1; no definite D call. This CDR3 comprises 11 residues. Trimming took 6 bases from V and 7 from J, leaving 12 bases between them. Germline loops: CDR1 DFQATT, CDR2 SNEGSKA (reference sequence). CDR3 sequence: CSATWVGEAFF. CDR3 nucleotides: TGCAGTGCCACATGGGTGGGTGAAGCTTTCTTT.

This chain connects TRBV29-1 to TRBJ1-3; the D gene is possibly TRBD1 (6 bases). Per germline, CDR1 SQVTM and CDR2 ANQGSEA. Trimming left V 6 bases short and J 4 bases short, with 13 bases between. This CDR3 region has 13 residues. CDR3 residues: CSVEQGSGNTIYF. The CDR3 DNA sequence: TGCAGCGTGGAACAGGGTTCAGGAAACACCATATATTTT.